The 3 T cell receptor beta chains below all came from one sample that was sequenced in a study of CD8 T cells in ankylosing spondylitis. Findings of the study overall: Seemingly distinctive of ankylosing spondylitis blood was a TCR beta motif formed by eight highly homologous variants.

No cognate antigen is known for these TCRs. Each CDR3 protein is one row after TCRdb ran MiXCR on the 5' RACE reads. The data hold 500,000 to 650,000 distinct CDR3 sequences, with less than 6% observed a single time. Sequencing was done on a sample of blood, either unsorted or a sorted T cell fraction (not recorded which). Receptor source: a male donor with ankylosing spondylitis.

In its sample, this clonotype was seen many times. The chain joins TRBV12-3 or TRBV12-4 to TRBJ2-7; D gene unclear. V was shortened by 3 bases and J by 2 bases, with 11 bases between the two germline ends. This CDR3 has 14 residues. The CDR3: CASSLELPPYEQYF. The DNA of the CDR3 is TGTGCCAGCAGTTTGGAACTACCCCCCTACGAGCAGTACTTC.

The sample holds many counts of this clonotype. V usage is TRBV7-8 and J usage is TRBJ2-5, with D perhaps TRBD1 (6 bases). The CDR3 length is 15 residues. From germline, CDR1 is SGHVS and CDR2 FQNEAQ. The V end was cut by 5 bases, the J end by 3 bases, with 16 bases between. The CDR3 is CASSLIGTSKETQYF. DNA for the CDR3: TGTGCCAGCAGCCTGATCGGGACATCTAAAGAGACCCAGTACTTC.

This clonotype came up many times. V is TRBV27 and J is TRBJ2-7; D is unresolved. The CDR3 is made up of 13 amino acids. Germline-derived CDR1 and CDR2 are MNHEY and SMNVEV (reference sequence). The V end lost 5 bases, the J end lost 1 base, and 9 bases lay between the germline ends. The CDR3 DNA sequence: TGTGCCAGCAGTCCGACCCCTTCCTACGAGCAGTACTTC. Translating it yields CASSPTPSYEQYF.